The 28 T cell receptor beta chains given below trace back to one sample, sequenced in a study of T-cell reconstitution after alpha-beta-depleted transplantation in children. The authors prepared the TCRbeta library with unique molecular identifiers. TCRdb re-analysed the PCR reads in MiXCR, keeping a single row per CDR3 protein. The sample consists of 800,000 to 1,000,000 distinct CDR3 sequences, about 29% of them appearing once. Source: PBMCs, mostly from graft donor cells, taken 360 days after TCRalphabeta/CD19-depleted stem cell transplant. The receptors here all came from a boy in the first two years of life who had a stem cell transplant for SCID, so the T cells may come from the graft donor.

As DNA, the CDR3 is TGTGCCACCAGTGACCTTATAGCGGGCCCCTACAATGAGCAGTTCTTC. Amino acids: CATSDLIAGPYNEQFF. The chain links TRBV24-1 to TRBJ2-1, with 7 bases identical to TRBD2. The CDR3 extends over 16 amino acids. Germline trimming cut 4 bases from V and 2 bases from J; bases unmatched to any gene: 7. Germline V CDR1 and CDR2: KGHDR, SFDVKD.

J is TRBJ2-7 and V is TRBV6-2 or TRBV6-3, with 9 positions matching TRBD1. The CDR3 totals 14 residues. Looked up from germline, CDR1 is MNHEY and CDR2 is SVGEGT. V lost 6 bases to trimming and J lost 3 bases; unmatched junction nucleotides: 6. CDR3 DNA sequence: TGTGCCAGCAGACGACAGGGGGGGAACTACGAGCAGTACTTC. This gives the protein CASRRQGGNYEQYF.

The V call is TRBV4-1, the J call TRBJ1-1, with a tentative D call TRBD1 (5 bases). The CDR3 extends over 15 amino acids. The V end lost 2 bases, the J end lost 4 bases, and 14 bases lay between the germline ends. Germline V gene sequence: CDR1 MGHRA, CDR2 YSYEKL. The CDR3 region is CASSQMGGGGTEAFF. The CDR3 coding sequence is TGCGCCAGCAGCCAAATGGGCGGGGGGGGCACTGAAGCTTTCTTT.

In this sample, this clonotype turned up many times. This chain uses TRBV3-1 with TRBJ2-3; D uncertain. The ends were cut back, 3 bases at V and 6 bases at J, with 13 bases in the middle. This CDR3 spans 14 amino acids. Germline V CDR1 and CDR2: LGHDT, YNNKEL (reference sequence). The CDR3 protein is CASSHGGVLDTQYF. CDR3 DNA: TGTGCCAGCAGCCACGGTGGGGTTTTGGATACGCAGTATTTT.

The V call is TRBV7-6, the J call TRBJ2-3; TRBD2 agrees at 7 bases. In germline, CDR1 is SGHVS, CDR2 FNYEAQ. Trimming took 5 bases from V and 6 from J; bases not matched to a gene: 8. This CDR3 has 14 amino acids. The CDR3 sequence: CASSPGNSGDTQYF. The CDR3 bases are TGTGCCAGCAGCCCTGGAAATAGCGGGGATACGCAGTATTTT. Together with reference TRBV7-6 and TRBJ2-3, the CDR3 gives the full variable domain: GAGVSQSPRYKVTKRGQDVALRCDPISGHVSLYWYRQALGQGPEFLTYFNYEAQQDKSGLPNDRFSAERPEGSISTLTIQRTEQRDSAMYRCASSPGNSGDTQYFGPGTRLTVL.

The V and J genes are TRBV12-3 or TRBV12-4 and TRBJ2-1, with 8 bases matching TRBD2. Trimming removed 7 bases from V and 4 bases from J; junction bases left unmatched: 6. The CDR3 is made up of 14 amino acids. CDR3 in amino acids: CASTPRGGYNEQFF. The CDR3 DNA reads as TGTGCCAGCACCCCTCGGGGGGGTTACAATGAGCAGTTCTTC.

V usage is TRBV29-1 and J usage is TRBJ1-4, with a tentative D call TRBD1 (5 bases). The CDR3 covers 12 residues. CDR1 and CDR2 (germline): SQVTM, ANQGSEA. The V and J ends lost 7 bases and 7 bases respectively, with 13 bases between them. The CDR3, as DNA: TGCAGCGGGGCGTGGACACTTGAAAAACTGTTTTTT. Translated, it gives CSGAWTLEKLFF.

Only a few counts were recorded for this clonotype. The chain combines TRBV7-8 with TRBJ1-1; D unresolved. The CDR3 has 12 residues. The V gene's germline CDR1 is SGHVS and CDR2 FQNEAQ. V was trimmed by 5 bases and J by 11 bases, leaving 15 bases between them. The CDR3: CASSPATGEAFF. DNA of the CDR3: TGTGCCAGCAGCCCTGCCACCGGGGAGGCTTTCTTT. The entire variable domain, with the rest obtained from reference TRBV7-8 and TRBJ1-1, is as follows: GAGVSQSPRYKVAKRGQDVALRCDPISGHVSLFWYQQALGQGPEFLTYFQNEAQLDKSGLPSDRFFAERPEGSVSTLKIQRTQQEDSAVYLCASSPATGEAFFGQGTRLTVV.

V is TRBV11-2 and J is TRBJ2-5; D is uncertain. Germline V gene data show CDR1 as SGHAT and CDR2 as FQNNGV. This CDR3 comprises 13 residues. V lost 3 bases and J 2 bases, leaving 7 bases between the germline ends. CDR3 in amino acids: CASSFVLQETQYF. In DNA, the CDR3 is TGTGCCAGCAGCTTTGTACTACAAGAGACCCAGTACTTC. Full variable domain (remainder filled in from reference TRBV11-2 and TRBJ2-5): EAGVAQSPRYKIIEKRQSVAFWCNPISGHATLYWYQQILGQGPKLLIQFQNNGVVDDSQLPKDRFSAERLKGVDSTLKIQPAKLEDSAVYLCASSFVLQETQYFGPGTRLLVL.

A few counts support this clonotype. The genes are TRBV27 and TRBJ2-1; D possibly corresponds to TRBD2 (7 bases). The CDR3 has 14 residues. Germline lookup yields CDR1 MNHEY and CDR2 SMNVEV (reference sequence). V lost 1 base to trimming and J lost 10 bases, with 14 bases between them. The CDR3 protein is CASSLLRGAGEQFF. CDR3 in DNA: TGTGCCAGCAGTTTATTACGGGGGGCGGGCGAGCAGTTCTTC.

A few counts support this clonotype. The V and J genes are TRBV18 and TRBJ2-2; no clear D. CDR1 is KGHSH and CDR2 is LQKENI in the germline V gene. The CDR3 consists of 13 residues. Trimming stripped 2 bases from V and 6 bases from J, with 7 bases between. The DNA of the CDR3 is TGTGCCAGCTCACCAATAAACCCCGGGGAGCTGTTTTTT. It yields the protein CASSPINPGELFF. The variable domain in full, with the rest retrieved from reference TRBV18 and TRBJ2-2, is NAGVMQNPRHLVRRRGQEARLRCSPMKGHSHVYWYRQLPEEGLKFMVYLQKENIIDESGMPKERFSAEFPKEGPSILRIQQVVRGDSAAYFCASSPINPGELFFGEGSRLTVL.

This clonotype was counted ten times or more. Germline is not matched at one junction end, which may reflect a read error. The chain combines TRBV5-1 with TRBJ2-7; 8 bases align to TRBD1. The V gene's germline CDR1 is SGHRS and CDR2 YFSETQ. CDR3 length: 14 residues. CDR3 nucleotide sequence: TGTGCCAGCAGTGCCAGGACAGGGAGCTACGAGCAGTACTTC. Protein sequence: CASSARTGSYEQYF.

This chain links TRBV9 with TRBJ2-7; 7 nucleotides line up with TRBD1. The CDR3 has 14 amino acids. The V gene's germline CDR1 is SGDLS and CDR2 YYNGEE. The ends lost 4 bases at V and 7 bases at J; junction bases unmatched: 11. Here the CDR3 DNA reads TGTGCCAGCAGCTTCCGGGACAGACCTGGTGAGCAGTACTTC. This codes for CASSFRDRPGEQYF. Full variable domain (rest looked up from reference TRBV9 and TRBJ2-7): DSGVTQTPKHLITATGQRVTLRCSPRSGDLSVYWYQQSLDQGLQFLIQYYNGEERAKGNILERFSAQQFPDLHSELNLSSLELGDSALYFCASSFRDRPGEQYFGPGTRLTVT.

This rearrangement joins TRBV29-1 to TRBJ2-1; 7 positions match TRBD1. Germline lookup yields CDR1 SQVTM and CDR2 ANQGSEA. J was trimmed by 10 bases and V by 3 bases; bases with no gene match: 6. CDR3 length equals 12 residues. CDR3 in DNA: TGCAGCGTTGACGGTGGGACAGTAGAGCAGTTCTTC. It specifies CSVDGGTVEQFF.

Comment on this clonotype: A much larger clone lies one base from this, so it may be a read error. V usage is TRBV6-5 and J usage is TRBJ2-3; D gene uncertain. CDR1 and CDR2 (germline): MNHEY, SVGAGI. This CDR3 has 13 amino acids. CDR3 bases: TGTGCCAGCAGTTACTCGAGCACATATACGCAGTATTTT. This translates into CASSYSSTYTQYF.

This clonotype has only a few counts. The chain carries TRBV29-1 and TRBJ2-1; 8 bases are a match to TRBD1. V was clipped by 4 bases and J by 7 bases; unmatched bases: 9. CDR3 length equals 14 residues. The germline V gene encodes CDR1 SQVTM and CDR2 ANQGSEA. CDR3 DNA: TGCAGCGTTGGAAGGACAGGGAGGCAAAATGAGCAGTTCTTC. It encodes CSVGRTGRQNEQFF.

The chain has TRBV7-2 and TRBJ2-1; D is perhaps TRBD1 or TRBD2 (5 bases each). The germline V gene has CDR1 SGHTA and CDR2 FQGNSA. The CDR3 totals 15 residues. V lost 4 bases, J lost 2 bases, and 12 bases lay in between. CDR3 sequence: CASSSAGTAYNEQFF. CDR3 sequence (DNA): TGTGCCAGCAGCTCTGCCGGGACGGCCTACAATGAGCAGTTCTTC.

This clonotype was detected only a few times. The V call is TRBV5-1, the J call TRBJ2-7, with D hard to call. The CDR3 is 14 residues long. Germline V gene sequence: CDR1 SGHRS, CDR2 YFSETQ. Trimming shortened V by 3 bases and J by 1 base, and 11 bases separated the two germline ends. The CDR3, as DNA: TGCGCCAGCAGCTCTACTTTAGAGTCCTACGAGCAGTACTTC. Translated: CASSSTLESYEQYF.

V gene TRBV6-5 combines with J gene TRBJ2-7; D is possibly TRBD1 (5 bases). Trimming took 0 bases from V and 7 from J, leaving 13 bases between them. Looked up from germline, CDR1 is MNHEY and CDR2 is SVGAGI. This CDR3 contains 14 residues. The CDR3 protein is CASSYSWGKGEQYF. CDR3 in DNA: TGTGCCAGCAGTTACTCGTGGGGCAAGGGGGAGCAGTACTTC.

The J gene is TRBJ2-1, the V gene TRBV12-3 or TRBV12-4, with TRBD2 matching over 12 bases. The CDR3 totals 15 residues. The V and J ends lost 7 bases and 4 bases, in that order; junction bases with no gene match: 5. The CDR3 here is CASTVGLAGYNEQFF. In DNA, the CDR3 is TGTGCCAGCACCGTGGGACTAGCGGGTTACAATGAGCAGTTCTTC.

This CDR3 reads CASSYGWGRANYEQYF. The CDR3 DNA follows: TGTGCCAGCAGTTACGGGTGGGGCAGGGCTAACTACGAGCAGTACTTC. The chain recombines TRBV28 with TRBJ2-7, with a tentative D call TRBD1 (5 bases). Trimming shortened V by 4 bases and J by 3 bases, and 19 bases separated the two germline ends. The CDR3 sequence is 16 residues long. Per the germline V gene, CDR1 is MDHEN and CDR2 is SYDVKM.

This clonotype was observed a handful of times. V and J are TRBV12-5 and TRBJ2-5, with 11 bases matching TRBD2. V shed 5 bases and J 0 bases; nucleotides not matched to a gene: 2. CDR1 is LGHNT and CDR2 is FRNRAP in the germline V gene. This CDR3 comprises 15 residues. The CDR3 reads CASGPGLADQETQYF. CDR3 DNA sequence: TGTGCTAGTGGTCCGGGACTAGCGGACCAAGAGACCCAGTACTTC.

The chain uses TRBV20-1 and TRBJ2-1; D is uncertain. Germline CDR1 is DFQATT and CDR2 is SNEGSKA (reference sequence). This CDR3 region has 11 residues. V was clipped by 3 bases and J by 8 bases, with 8 bases between them. The CDR3 sequence: CSARRTDEQFF. The DNA for the CDR3 is TGCAGTGCTAGGCGAACGGATGAGCAGTTCTTC.

The chain links TRBV2 to TRBJ1-1; D unresolved. Trimming took off 2 bases at V and 7 bases at J, with 5 bases between the two ends. Germline V lookup: CDR1 SNHLY, CDR2 FYNNEI. The CDR3 is made up of 11 amino acids. CDR3 amino acids: CASSEYYEAFF. The CDR3 DNA sequence: TGTGCCAGCAGTGAATACTATGAAGCTTTCTTT.

This clonotype has just a few counts. This sequence joins TRBV14 and TRBJ2-2; a weak D match, TRBD1 (6 bases). Germline lookup yields CDR1 SGHDN and CDR2 FVKESK. Trimming cost V 1 base and J 4 bases, with 16 bases left between them. The CDR3 length is 17 residues. CDR3: CASSQGIRGEGTGELFF. In DNA form, the CDR3 reads TGTGCCAGCAGCCAAGGCATCAGGGGCGAAGGCACCGGGGAGCTGTTTTTT. Together with reference TRBV14 and TRBJ2-2, the CDR3 gives the full variable domain: EAGVTQFPSHSVIEKGQTVTLRCDPISGHDNLYWYRRVMGKEIKFLLHFVKESKQDESGMPNNRFLAERTGGTYSTLKVQPAELEDSGVYFCASSQGIRGEGTGELFFGEGSRLTVL.

This clonotype turned up a few times. The chain recombines TRBV12-3 or TRBV12-4 with TRBJ2-1, with D perhaps TRBD1 (7 bases). Trimming stripped 5 bases from V and 7 bases from J, with 24 bases between. This CDR3 spans 17 amino acids. The CDR3 DNA is TGTGCCAGCAGTCCACAGACCGGAGGGGGCGGAGGGAATGAGCAGTTCTTC. Amino acids: CASSPQTGGGGGNEQFF.

The J gene is TRBJ2-7, the V gene TRBV10-3; TRBD1 aligns across 7 bases. The CDR3 covers 14 residues. The germline gives CDR1 ENHRY, CDR2 SYGVKD. The trim removed 6 bases at V and 2 bases at J, leaving 7 bases unmatched. The CDR3 nucleotides are TGTGCCATCAGAAAACAGGGGACCCCCTACGAGCAGTACTTC. It specifies CAIRKQGTPYEQYF.

J is TRBJ2-1 and V is TRBV5-1; D is unclear. Germline CDR1 is SGHRS and CDR2 is YFSETQ. Deletions cut 2 bases from V and 4 bases from J, with 16 bases between. This CDR3 has 16 amino acids. The CDR3 bases are TGCGCCAGCAGCTTCCCCCTCTTCAGCCTGTACAATGAGCAGTTCTTC. Translated: CASSFPLFSLYNEQFF.